The T cell receptor beta chain described here comes from a study of control samples from healthy donors and cancer patients. Trimming took 4 bases from V and 6 from J, leaving 8 bases between them. CDR3 length: 12 residues. Germline V CDR1 and CDR2: MNHEY, SMNVEV (reference sequence). Method: immunoSEQ multiplex PCR; TCRdb's copy keeps in-frame clones and lacks some. The sample yields around 45,000 clones, roughly 65% seen once. Sequenced: formalin-fixed, paraffin-embedded tissue. The chain links TRBV27 to TRBJ2-3; D remains ambiguous. This receptor was obtained from a male donor with melanoma. As DNA, the CDR3 is TGTGCCAGCAGTTCTCAAGCGGATACGCAGTATTTT. Translating gives CASSSQADTQYF.